This TCR beta chain was retrieved from a study of sequential checkpoint blockade in melanoma. Study overall: First-line arms were nivolumab then ipilimumab, or the reverse, randomized 1:1.

Profiling relied on immunoSEQ multiplex PCR, and the TCRdb table lists in-frame clones only, not all of them. The sample carries under 20,000 clones, 55% to 70% recorded once. Documented treatment: randomized to nivolumab then ipilimumab (arm A) or the reverse (arm B). DNA-damaging chemotherapy had not been given to any patient beforehand. This CDR3 has 13 amino acids. From germline, CDR1 is MNHEY and CDR2 SMNVEV (reference sequence). The ends were cut back, 2 bases at V and 3 bases at J, with 8 bases in the middle. The chain recombines TRBV27 with TRBJ2-7, with D perhaps matching TRBD1 (6 bases). The TCR was taken from a human donor with melanoma. The specimen was CD8+ T cells sorted from blood (inferred from file names), collected from a patient given nivolumab and ipilimumab in sequence. In nucleotides, the CDR3 is TGTGCCAGCAGTTTAAAGGGGGTCTACGAGCAGTACTTC. It translates to CASSLKGVYEQYF.